This T cell receptor beta chain was captured in a study of blood T cells in healthy people across ages. PCR was performed a second time for 7 to 11 cycles using a sample-barcoded 5' primer and a J-beta primer mix. Every sample gave at least 2.5 million paired-end reads containing CDR3. Each CDR3 protein gets one entry after TCRdb re-called the 5' RACE reads with MiXCR. The sample lists over 600,000 distinct CDR3 sequences; 46% were seen once. This clonotype showed up many times. What it binds is not known. This CDR3 is 13 amino acids long. Trimming stripped 0 bases from V and 6 bases from J, with 6 bases between. The germline V gene has CDR1 KGHSH and CDR2 LQKENI. Findings and caveats of the study: There were more naive CD4+ cells and higher diversity in long-lived donors than in aged donors.

Sequencing was performed on blood. This TCR came from a man aged 80 or over in good health. The J gene is TRBJ2-1, the V gene TRBV18; D is undetermined. CDR3 DNA: TGTGCCAGCTCACCACCATCGGCCAATGAGCAGTTCTTC. This translates into CASSPPSANEQFF.